A selection of T cell receptor beta chains follows, all from one sample in a study of OX40 agonist ivuxolimab in advanced cancers. Assay: immunoSEQ multiplex PCR; the TCRdb copy retains only in-frame clones and omits some. The table includes some 120,000 clones, less than 95% detected once. This material consisted of CD4+ or CD8+ T cells sorted from blood, taken in a trial of the OX40 agonist ivuxolimab. Receptor source: an adult with an advanced solid tumor such as melanoma, head and neck, liver or kidney cancer. Each CDR3 is given with its conserved first and last residue. The D gene is left open where the match is weak. The size of a clone is reported for some rows only, either as once, few or many, or as a class for expanded clones.

clone size,D gene,V gene,J gene,CDR3 protein,CDR3 DNA
once,.,TRBV5-1,TRBJ1-2,CASSSPGAQVGGYTF,TGCGCCAGCAGCAGCCCCGGTGCGCAGGTGGGCGGCTACACCTTC
.,TRBD1,TRBV7-8,TRBJ2-7,CASSFPTGQGAYEQYF,TGTGCCAGCAGCTTCCCCACGGGACAGGGTGCCTACGAGCAGTACTTC
.,TRBD2,TRBV5-8,TRBJ2-5,CASSGLAGGQETQYF,TGTGCCAGCAGCGGACTAGCGGGAGGCCAAGAGACCCAGTACTTC
few,.,TRBV9,TRBJ2-6,CASSVGLTAGANVLTF,TGTGCCAGCAGCGTAGGGCTAACCGCTGGGGCCAACGTCCTGACTTTC
once,TRBD2,TRBV14,TRBJ2-1,CASSQDWGTSLVEQFF,TGTGCCAGCAGCCAAGATTGGGGGACTAGTCTTGTGGAGCAGTTCTTC
.,TRBD2,TRBV11-1,TRBJ2-1,CASRKREGPLPRDEQFF,TGTGCCAGCAGGAAGCGGGAGGGCCCGTTACCGAGGGATGAGCAGTTCTTC
.,.,TRBV28,TRBJ1-1,CASSGGQTGSRGEAFF,TGTGCCAGCAGTGGGGGCCAGACAGGATCCCGGGGGGAAGCTTTCTTT
.,.,TRBV5-1,TRBJ2-5,CASSLWRSGSEETQYF,TGCGCCAGCAGCTTGTGGAGGAGTGGAAGCGAAGAGACCCAGTACTTC
.,TRBD1,TRBV19,TRBJ1-6,CASSDSWDRGRSPLHF,TGTGCCAGTAGCGACAGCTGGGACAGGGGAAGATCACCCCTCCACTTT
once,.,TRBV7-2,TRBJ1-2,CASSPPGGGYTF,TGTGCCAGCAGCCCCCCGGGGGGCGGCTACACCTTC
.,.,TRBV28,TRBJ2-5,CATSPGGLASETQYF,TGTGCCACCAGTCCCGGTGGACTGGCATCCGAGACCCAGTACTTC
.,.,TRBV5-6,TRBJ2-6,CASSSDTGANVLTF,TGTGCCAGCAGCTCGGACACTGGGGCCAACGTCCTGACTTTC
few,TRBD2,TRBV13,TRBJ2-5,CASSSLGGRPEETQYF,TGTGCCAGCAGCTCCCTAGGCGGGAGGCCGGAAGAGACCCAGTACTTC
few,.,TRBV30,TRBJ1-2,CAWRGNYGYTF,TGTGCCTGGAGGGGGAACTATGGCTACACCTTC
.,.,TRBV2,TRBJ1-5,CASSAYRDFRQPQHF,TGTGCCAGCAGCGCGTACAGGGACTTTAGGCAGCCCCAGCATTTT
few,TRBD1,TRBV14,TRBJ1-4,CASSQGGDRGSEKLFF,TGTGCCAGCAGCCAAGGAGGGGACAGGGGTAGTGAAAAACTGTTTTTT
.,.,TRBV5-1,TRBJ1-2,CASSFGEKQGYTF,TGCGCCAGCAGCTTCGGGGAAAAGCAAGGCTACACCTTC
.,TRBD2,TRBV11-2,TRBJ2-7,CASRNRAGSSYEQYF,TGTGCCAGCCGAAACAGAGCGGGGAGCTCCTACGAGCAGTACTTC
.,.,TRBV6-1,TRBJ1-5,CASSETGGWGPQHF,TGTGCCAGCAGTGAGACAGGCGGATGGGGGCCCCAGCATTTT
.,.,TRBV5-1,TRBJ2-7,CASSPRDGSYEQYF,TGCGCCAGCAGCCCCAGGGACGGTTCCTACGAGCAGTACTTC
.,.,TRBV5-6,TRBJ1-2,CASSLIGVNYGYTF,TGTGCCAGCAGCTTAATCGGGGTTAACTATGGCTACACCTTC
.,TRBD2,TRBV7-9,TRBJ2-7,CASSLTGGTGTSGYEQYF,TGTGCCAGCAGCTTAACGGGTGGAACCGGGACTAGCGGCTACGAGCAGTACTTC
few,.,TRBV28,TRBJ1-5,CASTFSYSAAQHF,TGTGCCAGCACTTTCTCGTATTCGGCGGCCCAGCATTTT
few,.,TRBV7-2,TRBJ1-2,CASSLGFGYTF,TGTGCCAGCAGCTTAGGATTCGGCTACACCTTC
.,.,TRBV4-2,TRBJ2-2,CASSQAVGDTGELFF,TGTGCCAGCAGCCAAGCGGTTGGGGACACCGGGGAGCTGTTTTTT
once,.,TRBV11-2,TRBJ2-1,CASRQRSSYNEQFF,TGTGCCAGCAGGCAGCGGAGCTCCTACAATGAGCAGTTCTTC
.,.,TRBV4-3,TRBJ2-7,CASSQEIGETYEQYF,TGCGCCAGCAGCCAAGAAATCGGGGAAACCTACGAGCAGTACTTC
.,TRBD1,TRBV6-1,TRBJ2-5,CASSPNTGGGTQYF,TGTGCCAGCAGTCCAAACACAGGGGGAGGGACCCAGTACTTC
.,.,TRBV28,TRBJ2-6,CASSLTIEGGPLSGANVLTF,TGTGCCAGCAGTTTAACCATAGAGGGGGGTCCTCTCTCTGGGGCCAACGTCCTGACTTTC
.,.,TRBV2,TRBJ2-7,CASSGGMVYEQYF,TGTGCCAGCAGTGGCGGCATGGTCTACGAGCAGTACTTC
.,TRBD1,TRBV5-1,TRBJ1-1,CASSGWTGETEAFF,TGCGCCAGCAGCGGCTGGACAGGGGAAACTGAAGCTTTCTTT
few,.,TRBV28,TRBJ1-5,CASINRDRYQNQPQHF,TGTGCCAGCATCAATAGGGATCGGTATCAAAATCAGCCCCAGCATTTT
.,.,TRBV5-1,TRBJ1-3,CASSPTGFGNTIYF,TGCGCCAGCAGCCCAACAGGGTTTGGAAACACCATATATTTT